A selection of T cell receptor beta chains follows, all from one sample in a study of T cell responses to AZD1222 COVID-19 vaccine. Assay: immunoSEQ multiplex PCR; the TCRdb copy retains only in-frame clones and omits some. The data contain 110,000 or so clones, approximately 86% of them singletons. The sequences come from peripheral blood, collected 28 days after the second AZD1222 dose. Receptor source: an adult who received the AZD1222 COVID-19 vaccine. CDR3s include the opening cysteine and the closing phenylalanine or tryptophan. The D gene is left open where the match is weak. Clone size is stated in some rows and not others, as once, few, many or a class when expanded.

.	.	TRBV7-6	TRBJ1-4	TGTGCCAGCAGCTTAAGCGGATCTGAGGATGAAAAACTGTTTTTT	CASSLSGSEDEKLFF
.	.	TRBV11-2	TRBJ2-5	TGTGCCAGCAGCTTAGACGAGACCCAGTACTTC	CASSLDETQYF
.	.	TRBV6-2/TRBV6-3	TRBJ2-7	TGTGCCAGCAGCCTGGGACTCTCGGCCCCCTACGAGCAGTACTTC	CASSLGLSAPYEQYF
.	few	TRBV3-1/TRBV3-2	TRBJ2-7	TGTGCCAGCAGCCAAGACCAGGCGTTCTCCTACGAGCAGTACTTC	CASSQDQAFSYEQYF
TRBD2	once	TRBV11-3	TRBJ2-1	TGTGCCAGCAGCTTACTCGCGGGGGAGTTGGCTGAGCAGTTCTTC	CASSLLAGELAEQFF
.	once	TRBV7-7	TRBJ1-4	TGTGCCAGCAGCTTAGGGGAAGTATTAGGACGAAATGAAAAACTGTTTTTT	CASSLGEVLGRNEKLFF
TRBD2	.	TRBV3-1/TRBV3-2	TRBJ2-7	TGTGCCAGCAGCCCGTGGGGACTAGCGGGAGATTCTGGCTACGAGCAGTACTTC	CASSPWGLAGDSGYEQYF
.	.	TRBV27	TRBJ2-3	TGTGCCAGCAGTTTCTCCTACAGAGGAGATACGCAGTATTTT	CASSFSYRGDTQYF
.	.	TRBV20-1	TRBJ1-5	TGCAGTGCTAGTGTGGGAACCCGGGATCAGCCCCAGCATTTT	CSASVGTRDQPQHF
TRBD1	.	TRBV4-3	TRBJ1-1	TGCGCCAGCAGAAAGCACCTGGGACAGGGGGCTCAAGCTTTCTTT	CASRKHLGQGAQAFF
TRBD2	.	TRBV7-6	TRBJ2-1	TGTGCCAGCAGCCCAAGGACTAGCGGGCACAATGAGCAGTTCTTC	CASSPRTSGHNEQFF
.	.	TRBV20-1	TRBJ2-7	TGCAGTGCTAGAGTAGAGGACGAGCAGTACTTC	CSARVEDEQYF
.	.	TRBV2	TRBJ2-2	TGTGCCAGCAGTATATCCCGGGCGCTCGCCGGGGAGCTGTTTTTT	CASSISRALAGELFF
.	.	TRBV6-5	TRBJ1-1	TGTGCCAGCAAGGGTGGATCGGCTGAAGCTTTCTTT	CASKGGSAEAFF
TRBD1	.	TRBV19	TRBJ1-6	TGTGCCAGTAGTATCATGGGACAGGGGGGAACACCCCTCCACTTT	CASSIMGQGGTPLHF
TRBD1	.	TRBV7-6	TRBJ2-2	TGTGCCAGCAGCCCGACAGGGGGCCTGGTCACCGGGGAGCTGTTTTTT	CASSPTGGLVTGELFF
TRBD1	.	TRBV7-8	TRBJ1-1	TGTGCCAGCAGCTTAAAGCGAGTTTTGAGGGACAGGGTCGGAGTGAACACTGAAGCTTTCTTT	CASSLKRVLRDRVGVNTEAFF
.	.	TRBV13	TRBJ2-3	TGTGCCAGCAGCTGGCTACCCACAGATACGCAGTATTTT	CASSWLPTDTQYF
.	.	TRBV28	TRBJ2-6	TGTGCCAGCAGTTCCAGGGTAGGCGGGGCCAACGTCCTGACTTTC	CASSSRVGGANVLTF
.	.	TRBV6-5	TRBJ2-2	TGTGCCAGCAGTCCCCAGATTTCTTCTACCGGGGAGCTGTTTTTT	CASSPQISSTGELFF
TRBD1	.	TRBV3-1/TRBV3-2	TRBJ2-5	TGTGCCAGCAGCCAAGATGGGACAGGGGAGACCCAGTACTTC	CASSQDGTGETQYF
TRBD1	.	TRBV6-2/TRBV6-3	TRBJ2-1	TGTGCCAGCAGTTACGAGGGGGCAGGTGAGCAGTTCTTC	CASSYEGAGEQFF
.	.	TRBV11-1	TRBJ2-1	TGTGCCAGCAGTACAGGGTTTGAGCAGTTCTTC	CASSTGFEQFF
.	few	TRBV30	TRBJ2-5	TGTGCCTCCAGGAACCGGGACGAGGAGACCCAGTACTTC	CASRNRDEETQYF
.	.	TRBV6-2/TRBV6-3	TRBJ1-5	TGTGCCAGCAGTTATTTGGGTTTTGGCAATCAGCCCCAGCATTTT	CASSYLGFGNQPQHF
TRBD2	.	TRBV30	TRBJ2-6	TGTGCCTGGGGACTAGCGGACTCTGGGGCCAACGTCCTGACTTTC	CAWGLADSGANVLTF
.	.	TRBV5-1	TRBJ1-3	TGCGCCAAGTGGAGTACTGGAAACACCATATATTTT	CAKWSTGNTIYF
.	.	TRBV7-2	TRBJ2-5	TGTGCCAGCAGCTTAGAACGTGTGACCCAGTACTTC	CASSLERVTQYF
.	.	TRBV4-3	TRBJ1-1	TGCGCCAGCAGCCAAGAGTTGTTGGGGTTCAGGGGTCTCGCTGAAGCTTTCTTT	CASSQELLGFRGLAEAFF
.	.	TRBV10-3	TRBJ1-1	TGTGCCATCAGTGAACTGCAGCAGAACACTGAAGCTTTCTTT	CAISELQQNTEAFF
.	.	TRBV9	TRBJ1-3	TGTGCCAGCAGCGTAGATCCGGGTCCTGGAAACACCATATATTTT	CASSVDPGPGNTIYF
TRBD1	.	TRBV5-1	TRBJ1-5	TGCGCCAGCAGCTTGGACGTGTCAGGGGGTCAGCCCCAGCATTTT	CASSLDVSGGQPQHF
.	.	TRBV7-9	TRBJ1-5	TGTGCCAGCAGCACGACAGATAGCAATCAGCCCCAGCATTTT	CASSTTDSNQPQHF
TRBD2	.	TRBV7-3	TRBJ2-1	TGTGCCAGCAGCTTACGGCTAGCGGGACCAAATGAGCAGTTCTTC	CASSLRLAGPNEQFF
TRBD1	.	TRBV5-4	TRBJ1-2	TGTGCCAGCAGCTTTATTCGGGACAGCGTTTTTAACTATGGCTACACCTTC	CASSFIRDSVFNYGYTF
.	.	TRBV18	TRBJ2-1	TGTGCCAGCTCACAGGAGAGTCCCCCTTCCTACAATGAGCAGTTCTTC	CASSQESPPSYNEQFF
.	.	TRBV14	TRBJ2-1	TGTGCCAGCAGCCAGGCTTACAATGAGCAGTTCTTC	CASSQAYNEQFF
.	.	TRBV6-5	TRBJ2-7	TGTGCCAGCAGGGCGGGACTCTCGACCGTGGAGCAGTACTTC	CASRAGLSTVEQYF
TRBD1	.	TRBV9	TRBJ2-7	TGTGCCAGCAGCGTCGGGACAGCCTACGAGCAGTACTTC	CASSVGTAYEQYF
TRBD1	.	TRBV5-1	TRBJ1-2	TGCGCCAGCAGCCGGGAGCCAGGGGGTGGCTATGGCTACACCTTC	CASSREPGGGYGYTF
.	.	TRBV28	TRBJ2-3	TGTGCCAGCATTCCAGTTCTCCTCACAGATACGCAGTATTTT	CASIPVLLTDTQYF